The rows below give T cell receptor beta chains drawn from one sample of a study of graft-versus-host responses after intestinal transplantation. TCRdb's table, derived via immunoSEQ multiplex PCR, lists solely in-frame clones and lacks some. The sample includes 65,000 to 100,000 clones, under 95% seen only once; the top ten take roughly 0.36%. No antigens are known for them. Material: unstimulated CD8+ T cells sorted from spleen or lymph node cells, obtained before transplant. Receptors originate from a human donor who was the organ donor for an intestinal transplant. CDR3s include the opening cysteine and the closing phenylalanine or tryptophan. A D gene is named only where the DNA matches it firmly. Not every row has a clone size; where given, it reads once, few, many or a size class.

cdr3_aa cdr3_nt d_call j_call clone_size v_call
CASSRGPGVITYEQYF TGTGCCAGCAGCAGGGGGCCAGGGGTAATAACCTACGAGCAGTACTTC TRBD1 TRBJ2-7 NA TRBV7-2
CASSQERTSTDTQYF TGTGCCAGCAGCCAAGAAAGAACTAGCACAGATACGCAGTATTTT NA TRBJ2-3 NA TRBV4-2
CASSQVPDRINEQYF TGCGCCAGCAGCCAAGTTCCCGACAGGATAAACGAGCAGTACTTC NA TRBJ2-7 NA TRBV4-1
CASSPGTGRGYTF TGTGCCAGCAGTCCGGGGACAGGTAGGGGCTACACCTTC TRBD1 TRBJ1-2 NA TRBV27
CASSRGRVSEAFF TGTGCCAGCAGCCGCGGCAGGGTCTCTGAAGCTTTCTTT NA TRBJ1-1 NA TRBV9
CASSVTGGFTEAFF TGTGCCAGCAGTGTGACAGGGGGCTTTACTGAAGCTTTCTTT TRBD1 TRBJ1-1 once TRBV28
CASKPRGAQETQYF TGCGCCAGCAAGCCCCGGGGGGCCCAAGAGACCCAGTACTTC NA TRBJ2-5 NA TRBV10-2
CASSRGQGNQPQHF TGTGCCAGCAGCCGGGGACAGGGCAATCAGCCCCAGCATTTT TRBD1 TRBJ1-5 NA TRBV27
CASSFLTQRDGYTF TGTGCCAGCAGCTTTTTAACACAGAGGGATGGCTACACCTTC NA TRBJ1-2 NA TRBV7-9
CASGSPGGAYEQYF TGTGCTAGTGGTTCCCCCGGGGGGGCCTACGAGCAGTACTTC TRBD2 TRBJ2-7 NA TRBV12-5
CASSESKQTQYF TGTGCCAGCAGTGAATCTAAGCAGACCCAGTACTTC NA TRBJ2-5 once TRBV25-1
CASLPGLNTGYGYTF TGTGCCAGCCTACCGGGACTCAACACGGGGTATGGCTACACCTTC NA TRBJ1-2 few TRBV19
CASSQQGFGTDTQYF TGTGCCAGCAGCCAACAGGGGTTTGGGACAGATACGCAGTATTTT TRBD1 TRBJ2-3 NA TRBV6-1
CASNHWSNEQFF TGTGCCAGCAATCACTGGTCAAATGAGCAGTTCTTC NA TRBJ2-1 NA TRBV19
CASSHPTEGGTEAFF TGCGCCAGCAGCCACCCCACGGAAGGAGGCACTGAAGCTTTCTTT NA TRBJ1-1 NA TRBV4-3
CASSQDGVYGYTF TGTGCCAGTAGCCAAGACGGAGTCTATGGCTACACCTTC NA TRBJ1-2 NA TRBV19
CASSHFWTGWDEKLFF TGTGCCAGCAGCCACTTCTGGACAGGGTGGGATGAAAAACTGTTTTTT TRBD1 TRBJ1-4 once TRBV6-6
CASSPRRAGGNQPQHF TGTGCCAGCAGTCCACGTAGGGCCGGGGGCAATCAGCCCCAGCATTTT NA TRBJ1-5 NA TRBV2
CASGRSYEQYF TGTGCCAGTGGCCGTTCCTACGAGCAGTACTTC NA TRBJ2-7 NA TRBV27
CASSLGTGISYEQYF TGTGCCAGCAGCTTAGGGACAGGGATCTCCTACGAGCAGTACTTC TRBD1 TRBJ2-7 NA TRBV13
CASSPNRGDNGYTF TGTGCCAGCAGCCCCAACAGGGGCGACAATGGCTACACCTTC TRBD1 TRBJ1-2 NA TRBV7-8
CASSLSYRDEQYF TGTGCCAGCAGTTTATCCTACAGGGACGAGCAGTACTTC NA TRBJ2-7 NA TRBV27
CASSLLGTSGLSSYNEQFF TGTGCCAGCAGCTTACTCGGGACTAGCGGCCTCAGCTCCTACAATGAGCAGTTCTTC TRBD2 TRBJ2-1 NA TRBV7-2
CATSRDRRRYQPQHF TGTGCCACCAGCAGAGATCGACGGAGATATCAGCCCCAGCATTTT NA TRBJ1-5 NA TRBV15
CASSPSGGAWYQETQYF TGTGCCAGCAGCCCTAGCGGGGGGGCCTGGTACCAAGAGACCCAGTACTTC TRBD2 TRBJ2-5 once TRBV9
CASSLVGTGNEAFF TGTGCCAGCAGCTTAGTGGGTACAGGCAATGAAGCTTTCTTT NA TRBJ1-1 NA TRBV11-2
CASSLNWEGQGGEKLFF TGTGCCAGCAGCTTAAATTGGGAGGGACAGGGCGGGGAAAAACTGTTTTTT TRBD1 TRBJ1-4 once TRBV11-2
CASSLLARPGQVDEKLFF TGCGCCAGCAGCTTGTTAGCGAGACCGGGACAGGTTGATGAAAAACTGTTTTTT TRBD1 TRBJ1-4 NA TRBV5-1
CASSSIHMSPLNEQFF TGTGCCAGCAGTAGTATCCACATGTCCCCCCTGAATGAGCAGTTCTTC NA TRBJ2-1 NA TRBV27
CASRPGLTGELFF TGTGCCAGCAGGCCAGGGCTTACCGGGGAGCTGTTTTTT NA TRBJ2-2 NA TRBV9
CATPSGRINEQFF TGTGCCACTCCGTCAGGGAGGATCAATGAGCAGTTCTTC NA TRBJ2-1 once TRBV2
CASSYSRGYEQYF TGCGCCAGCAGCTATTCCAGGGGCTACGAGCAGTACTTC NA TRBJ2-7 once TRBV4-1
CASSPRQGAVNEQFF TGTGCCAGCAGCCCTAGACAGGGGGCGGTCAATGAGCAGTTCTTC TRBD1 TRBJ2-1 NA TRBV7-9
CASSPDFSFTNEQFF TGTGCCAGCAGTCCCGACTTCTCGTTTACAAATGAGCAGTTCTTC NA TRBJ2-1 NA TRBV27
CASSQDRGGTEAFF TGCGCCAGCAGCCAAGATCGGGGGGGCACTGAAGCTTTCTTT NA TRBJ1-1 few TRBV4-3
CASSFSTDTQYF TGTGCCAGCAGTTTTAGTACAGATACGCAGTATTTT NA TRBJ2-3 NA TRBV28
CASSTFGGGMDSPLHF TGTGCCAGCAGTACTTTCGGGGGGGGCATGGATTCACCCCTCCACTTT NA TRBJ1-6 NA TRBV2
CASSRGTGLGQYF TGTGCCAGCAGTAGGGGCACCGGGTTAGGGCAGTACTTC NA TRBJ2-7 NA TRBV25-1
CASSRGGYNSPLHF TGCGCCAGCAGCCGAGGGGGCTATAATTCACCCCTCCACTTT NA TRBJ1-6 NA TRBV4-3
CASSPYRGNYMNTEAFF TGCGCCAGCAGTCCATACAGGGGGAATTACATGAACACTGAAGCTTTCTTT TRBD1 TRBJ1-1 NA TRBV10-2
CATNQGYSNQPQHF TGTGCCACCAACCAGGGCTATAGCAATCAGCCCCAGCATTTT NA TRBJ1-5 once TRBV19
CASSFREAKAFF TGTGCCAGCAGCTTCCGGGAGGCGAAGGCTTTCTTT NA TRBJ1-1 NA TRBV13
CASSSPTGEDTQYF TGTGCCAGCAGCTCCCCGACAGGGGAGGATACGCAGTATTTT TRBD1 TRBJ2-3 NA TRBV7-9
CVSSQYQGFAYEQYF TGTGTCAGCAGCCAATACCAGGGATTCGCCTACGAGCAGTACTTC NA TRBJ2-7 once TRBV4-2
CASSSKGQSGETQYF TGTGCCAGCAGCTCGAAAGGACAGTCCGGCGAGACCCAGTACTTC NA TRBJ2-5 NA TRBV7-3
CASSHSGNTEAFF TGCGCCAGCAGCCATTCGGGGAACACTGAAGCTTTCTTT NA TRBJ1-1 NA TRBV4-1
CASSQDRGSGANVLTF TGCGCCAGCAGCCAAGACAGGGGCTCTGGGGCCAACGTCCTGACTTTC NA TRBJ2-6 NA TRBV4-3
CASSLARSTPRGQETQYF TGTGCCAGCAGCTTAGCCCGAAGTACCCCAAGGGGACAAGAGACCCAGTACTTC NA TRBJ2-5 NA TRBV11-2
CASSENTANTEAFF TGCGCCAGCAGTGAAAACACCGCGAACACTGAAGCTTTCTTT NA TRBJ1-1 NA TRBV10-2
CASSFNNEKLFF TGTGCCAGCAGCTTCAATAATGAAAAACTGTTTTTT NA TRBJ1-4 NA TRBV7-6
CASGRGDSYGYTF TGTGCCAGCGGCAGGGGAGACAGCTATGGCTACACCTTC NA TRBJ1-2 NA TRBV11-2
CASSTGVEQYF TGTGCCAGCAGCACAGGGGTCGAGCAGTACTTC TRBD1 TRBJ2-7 NA TRBV6-5
CASKPDSLNTEAFF TGTGCCAGTAAGCCGGACAGTTTGAACACTGAAGCTTTCTTT NA TRBJ1-1 NA TRBV19